This T cell receptor (beta chain) derives from a study of T-cell memory formation after mild COVID-19. This clonotype showed up just a few times. Its antigen is not known. This CDR3 is built from 14 residues. V lost 2 bases and J 8 bases, leaving 12 bases between the germline ends. CDR1 is MNHEY, CDR2 SVGEGT, per germline. Study-level findings and limits: Clones which contracted sat mainly in CM and EM if CD4+, and in EMRA if CD8+. Cross-reactive memory appears to have joined, as suggested by some responding clones showing up in pre-infection memory. Balance between CD4 and CD8 was seen in clones contracting day 15 to 85, and a CD4+ lean was seen in later expanders.

Sample barcodes and UMIs were carried by the TCR alpha and TCR beta cDNA libraries that 5'RACE generated with constant-segment primers. TCRdb re-analysed the 5' RACE reads in MiXCR, keeping a single row per CDR3 protein. Of hundreds of thousands of distinct CDR3 sequences in the sample, more than 20% were seen once. This clonotype was sampled from a man younger than 30 who had mild COVID-19 (a few samples of this study predate the infection). Cell type and time point are not known. The sequencing sample was made of PBMCs or a T cell subset sorted from them (not recorded which). This chain joins TRBV6-2 or TRBV6-3 and TRBJ1-4, with D tentatively TRBD1 (6 bases). CDR3 DNA sequence: TGTGCCAGCAGTTACCGGGACACCAACGAAAAACTGTTTTTT. It specifies CASSYRDTNEKLFF.